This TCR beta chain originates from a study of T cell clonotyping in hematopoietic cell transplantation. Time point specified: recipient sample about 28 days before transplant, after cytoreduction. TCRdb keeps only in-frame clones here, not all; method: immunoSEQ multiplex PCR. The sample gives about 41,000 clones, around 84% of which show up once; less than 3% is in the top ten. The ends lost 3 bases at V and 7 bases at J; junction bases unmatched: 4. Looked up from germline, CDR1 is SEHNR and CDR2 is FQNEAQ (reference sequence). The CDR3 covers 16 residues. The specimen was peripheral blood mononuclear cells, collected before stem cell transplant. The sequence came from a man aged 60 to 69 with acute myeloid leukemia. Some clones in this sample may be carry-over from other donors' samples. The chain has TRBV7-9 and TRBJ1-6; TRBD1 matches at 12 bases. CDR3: CASSFGDRGQNSPLHF. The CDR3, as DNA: TGTGCCAGCAGCTTTGGGGACAGGGGGCAGAATTCACCCCTCCACTTT. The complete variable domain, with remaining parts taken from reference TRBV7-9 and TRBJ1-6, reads DTGVSQNPRHKITKRGQNVTFRCDPISEHNRLYWYRQTLGQGPEFLTYFQNEAQLEKSRLLSDRFSAERPKGSFSTLEIQRTEQGDSAMYLCASSFGDRGQNSPLHFGNGTRLTVT.